This T cell receptor beta chain was captured in a study of T cell changes during pregnancy in multiple sclerosis. Germline assignment: CDR1 SGHRS and CDR2 YFSETQ. This CDR3 has 15 residues. Trimming left V 4 bases short and J 4 bases short, with 15 bases between. Data came from immunoSEQ multiplex PCR; TCRdb stores just in-frame clones and leaves some out. Among around 62,000 clones listed, 90% to 95% were seen once. The TCR was taken from a female donor with multiple sclerosis, enrolled in a pregnancy study. The chain joins TRBV5-1 to TRBJ1-3; tentative D call: TRBD1 (6 bases). Sequencing was performed on CD4+ T cells from peripheral blood mononuclear cells, taken in the first trimester of pregnancy. The CDR3 sequence is CASSLKTGAGNTIYF. CDR3 DNA sequence: TGCGCCAGCAGCCTCAAGACAGGCGCCGGAAACACCATATATTTT.